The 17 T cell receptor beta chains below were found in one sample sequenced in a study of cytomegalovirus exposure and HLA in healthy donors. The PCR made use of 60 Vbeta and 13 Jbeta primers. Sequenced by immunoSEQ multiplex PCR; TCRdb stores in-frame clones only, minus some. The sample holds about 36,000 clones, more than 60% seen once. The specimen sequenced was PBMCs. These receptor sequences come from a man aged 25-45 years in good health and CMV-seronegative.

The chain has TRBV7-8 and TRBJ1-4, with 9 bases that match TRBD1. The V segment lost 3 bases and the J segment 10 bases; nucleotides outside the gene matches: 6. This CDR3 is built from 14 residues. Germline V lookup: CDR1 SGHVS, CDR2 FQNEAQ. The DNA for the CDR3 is TGTGCCAGCAGCTTGGGACAGGGACTTGGAAAACTGTTTTTT. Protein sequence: CASSLGQGLGKLFF. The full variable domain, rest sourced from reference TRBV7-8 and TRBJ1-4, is GAGVSQSPRYKVAKRGQDVALRCDPISGHVSLFWYQQALGQGPEFLTYFQNEAQLDKSGLPSDRFFAERPEGSVSTLKIQRTQQEDSAVYLCASSLGQGLGKLFFGSGTQLSVL.

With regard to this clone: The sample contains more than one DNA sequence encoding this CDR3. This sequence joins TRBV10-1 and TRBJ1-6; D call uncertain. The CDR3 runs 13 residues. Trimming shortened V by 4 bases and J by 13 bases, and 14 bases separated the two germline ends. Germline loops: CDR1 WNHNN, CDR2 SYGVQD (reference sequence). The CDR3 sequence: CASSARERSPLHF. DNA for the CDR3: TGCGCCAGCAGTGCGAGGGAAAGGTCTCCCCTCCACTTT.

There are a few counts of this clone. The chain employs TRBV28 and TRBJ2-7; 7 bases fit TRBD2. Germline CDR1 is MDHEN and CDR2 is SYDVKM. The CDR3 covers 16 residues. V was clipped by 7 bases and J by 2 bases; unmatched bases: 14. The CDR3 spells CASIPGGASGTYEQYF. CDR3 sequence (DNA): TGTGCCAGCATTCCAGGTGGGGCTAGCGGAACCTACGAGCAGTACTTC. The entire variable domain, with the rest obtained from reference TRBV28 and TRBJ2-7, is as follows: DVKVTQSSRYLVKRTGEKVFLECVQDMDHENMFWYRQDPGLGLRLIYFSYDVKMKEKGDIPEGYSVSREKKERFSLILESASTNQTSMYLCASIPGGASGTYEQYFGPGTRLTVT.

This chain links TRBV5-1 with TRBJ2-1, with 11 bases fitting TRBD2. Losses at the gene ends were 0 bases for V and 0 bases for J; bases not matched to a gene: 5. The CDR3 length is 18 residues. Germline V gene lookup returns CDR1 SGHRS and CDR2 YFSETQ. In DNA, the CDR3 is TGCGCCAGCAGCTTGGGACTAGCGGGGCGGTACTCCTACAATGAGCAGTTCTTC. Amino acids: CASSLGLAGRYSYNEQFF.

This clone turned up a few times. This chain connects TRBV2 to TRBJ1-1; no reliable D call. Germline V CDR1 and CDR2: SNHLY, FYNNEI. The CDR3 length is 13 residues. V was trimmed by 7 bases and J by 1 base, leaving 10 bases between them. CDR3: CASTDWQNTEAFF. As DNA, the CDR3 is TGTGCCAGCACCGACTGGCAGAACACTGAAGCTTTCTTT.

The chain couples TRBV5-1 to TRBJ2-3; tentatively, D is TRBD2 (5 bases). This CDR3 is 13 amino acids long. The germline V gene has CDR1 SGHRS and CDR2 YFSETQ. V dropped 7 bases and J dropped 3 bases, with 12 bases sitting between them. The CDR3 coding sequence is TGCGCCAGCTCCCACGGGGTAACAGATACGCAGTATTTT. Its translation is CASSHGVTDTQYF.

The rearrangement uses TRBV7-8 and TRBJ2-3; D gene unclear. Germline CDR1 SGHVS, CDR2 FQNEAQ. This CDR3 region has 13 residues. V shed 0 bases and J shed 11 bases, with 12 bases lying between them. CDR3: CASSLAAGQKQYF. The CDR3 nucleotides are TGTGCCAGCAGCTTAGCGGCAGGTCAGAAGCAGTATTTT.

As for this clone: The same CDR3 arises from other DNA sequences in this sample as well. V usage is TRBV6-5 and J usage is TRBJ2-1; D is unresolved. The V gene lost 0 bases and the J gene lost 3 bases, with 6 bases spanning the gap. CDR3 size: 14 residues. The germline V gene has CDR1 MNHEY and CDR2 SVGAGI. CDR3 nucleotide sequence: TGTGCCAGCAGTTACTCTACCAGCTACAATGAGCAGTTCTTC. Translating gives CASSYSTSYNEQFF.

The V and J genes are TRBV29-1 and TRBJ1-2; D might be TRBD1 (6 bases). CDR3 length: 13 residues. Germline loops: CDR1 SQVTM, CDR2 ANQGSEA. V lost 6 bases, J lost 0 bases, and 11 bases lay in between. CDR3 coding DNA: TGCAGCGTCCTGACAGGAGCTAACTATGGCTACACCTTC. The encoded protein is CSVLTGANYGYTF.

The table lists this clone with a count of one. This CDR3 is CASSEGPRRLRGYTF. CDR3 in DNA: TGTGCCAGCAGTGAAGGCCCGCGCAGGCTACGGGGCTACACCTTC. This chain connects TRBV6-1 to TRBJ1-2, with D unresolved. Trimming removed 1 base at V and 8 bases at J, with 17 bases between. CDR1 is MNHNS, CDR2 SASEGT, per germline. The CDR3 runs 15 residues.

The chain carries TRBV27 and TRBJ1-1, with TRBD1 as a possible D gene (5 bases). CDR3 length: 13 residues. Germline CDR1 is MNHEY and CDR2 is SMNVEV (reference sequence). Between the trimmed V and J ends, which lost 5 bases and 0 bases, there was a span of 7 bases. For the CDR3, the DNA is TGTGCCAGCAGTCACAGGATGAACACTGAAGCTTTCTTT. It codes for CASSHRMNTEAFF.

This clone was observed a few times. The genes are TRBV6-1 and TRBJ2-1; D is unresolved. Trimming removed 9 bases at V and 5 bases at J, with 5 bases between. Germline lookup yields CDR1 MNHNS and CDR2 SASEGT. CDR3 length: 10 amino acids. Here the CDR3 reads CASLDNEQFF. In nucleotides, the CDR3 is TGTGCCAGTCTTGACAATGAGCAGTTCTTC.

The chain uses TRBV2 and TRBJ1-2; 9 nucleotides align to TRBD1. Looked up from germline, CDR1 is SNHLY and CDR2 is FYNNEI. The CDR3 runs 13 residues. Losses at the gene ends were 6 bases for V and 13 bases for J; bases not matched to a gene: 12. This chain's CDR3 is CASSDERTGVSTF. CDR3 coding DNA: TGTGCCAGCAGCGATGAGCGGACAGGGGTCAGCACCTTC.

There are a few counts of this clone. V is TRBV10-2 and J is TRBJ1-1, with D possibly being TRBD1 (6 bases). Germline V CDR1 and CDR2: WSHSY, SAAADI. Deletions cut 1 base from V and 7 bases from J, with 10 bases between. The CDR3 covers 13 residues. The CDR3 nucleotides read TGCGCCAGCAGTGAGTGGGGGGGCAGTGAAGCTTTCTTT. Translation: CASSEWGGSEAFF.

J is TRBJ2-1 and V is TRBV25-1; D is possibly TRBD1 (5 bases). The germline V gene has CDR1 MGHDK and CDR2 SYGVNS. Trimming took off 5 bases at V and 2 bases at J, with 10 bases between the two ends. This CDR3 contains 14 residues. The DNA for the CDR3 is TGTGCCAGCAGTTCGACGACAGCCTACAATGAGCAGTTCTTC. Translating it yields CASSSTTAYNEQFF. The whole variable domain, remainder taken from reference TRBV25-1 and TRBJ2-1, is EADIYQTPRYLVIGTGKKITLECSQTMGHDKMYWYQQDPGMELHLIHYSYGVNSTEKGDLSSESTVSRIRTEHFPLTLESARPSHTSQYLCASSSTTAYNEQFFGPGTRLTVL.

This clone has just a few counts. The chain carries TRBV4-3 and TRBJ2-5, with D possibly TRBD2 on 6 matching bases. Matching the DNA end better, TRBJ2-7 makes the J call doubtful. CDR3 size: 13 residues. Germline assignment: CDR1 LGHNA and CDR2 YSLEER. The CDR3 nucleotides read TGCGCCAGCAGTGGGGACTTAGCCTACGAGCAGTACTTC. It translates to CASSGDLAYEQYF.

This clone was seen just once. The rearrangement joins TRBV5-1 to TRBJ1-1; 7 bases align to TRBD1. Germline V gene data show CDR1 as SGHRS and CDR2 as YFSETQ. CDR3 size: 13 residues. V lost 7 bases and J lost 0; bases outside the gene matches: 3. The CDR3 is CASGTELNTEAFF. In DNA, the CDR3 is TGCGCCAGCGGGACAGAATTGAACACTGAAGCTTTCTTT. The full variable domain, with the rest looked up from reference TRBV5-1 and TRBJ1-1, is KAGVTQTPRYLIKTRGQQVTLSCSPISGHRSVSWYQQTPGQGLQFLFEYFSETQRNKGNFPGRFSGRQFSNSRSEMNVSTLELGDSALYLCASGTELNTEAFFGQGTRLTVV.